These T cell receptor beta chains were read from a single sample in a study of T cell repertoires in cytomegalovirus infection. TCRdb re-called the reads with MiXCR, one entry per CDR3 protein. The table records some 350,000 distinct CDR3 sequences, roughly 28% of them present only once. No antigen is known for these receptors. Sequencing used cultured PBMCs, obtained from culture after CMV antigen stimulation. These receptors came from a human donor in good health (CMV status not recorded). Some clones in this sample may be carry-over from other donors' samples. The CDR3 runs from the conserved cysteine through the conserved F or W. Each record gives: J gene, V gene, clone size, D gene, CDR3 protein, CDR3 DNA. D genes are given only for firm matches. Expanded clones get a size class; other rows say once, few or many, or leave the size out.

>TRBJ2-2|TRBV19|few|TRBD2
CASSIRGLAGESAGELFF
TGTGCCAGTAGTATCCGGGGACTAGCGGGAGAGTCTGCCGGGGAGCTGTTTTTT
>TRBJ2-1|TRBV7-2|many|-
CASSLRGGRENEQFF
TGTGCCAGCAGCTTGAGGGGGGGCCGGGAGAATGAGCAGTTCTTC
>TRBJ2-5|TRBV12-3/TRBV12-4|-|-
CASSLLSGRQETQYF
TGTGCCAGCAGTTTACTGTCAGGGAGACAAGAGACCCAGTACTTC
>TRBJ2-1|TRBV7-9|-|TRBD2
CASSSPIGGGMNNEQFF
TGTGCCAGCAGCAGTCCCATAGGCGGGGGGATGAACAATGAGCAGTTCTTC
>TRBJ2-1|TRBV7-6|-|TRBD2
CASSFAFASGGGPYNEQFF
TGTGCCAGCAGCTTTGCCTTCGCTAGCGGGGGCGGCCCTTACAATGAGCAGTTCTTC
>TRBJ2-7|TRBV5-5|-|TRBD2
CASSPTGTSGGYEQYF
TGTGCCAGCAGCCCGACCGGGACTAGCGGGGGGTACGAGCAGTACTTC
>TRBJ2-2|TRBV6-5|-|TRBD2
CASSLTSEYTGELFF
TGTGCCAGCAGCCTGACTAGCGAATACACCGGGGAGCTGTTTTTT
>TRBJ2-7|TRBV5-6|few|-
CASDFRWGNEQYF
TGTGCCAGCGACTTCCGATGGGGAAACGAGCAGTACTTC
>TRBJ2-5|TRBV7-2|few|-
CASSLPSGSGGETQYF
TGTGCCAGCAGCTTACCATCAGGGAGCGGTGGGGAGACCCAGTACTTC
>TRBJ2-3|TRBV7-2|-|TRBD2
CASSTSGGAVDTQYF
TGTGCCAGCAGCACTAGCGGGGGGGCGGTAGATACGCAGTATTTT
>TRBJ2-2|TRBV7-2|few|TRBD1
CASSRRDRAGELFF
TGTGCCAGCAGCCGCCGGGACAGGGCCGGGGAGCTGTTTTTT
>TRBJ2-2|TRBV6-5|-|-
CASSQMGGRNTGELFF
TGTGCCAGCAGTCAGATGGGAGGACGGAACACCGGGGAGCTGTTTTTT
>TRBJ2-7|TRBV7-6|-|TRBD2
CASSLGLAGASSEQYF
TGTGCCAGCAGCTTAGGTCTAGCGGGGGCCTCGAGCGAGCAGTACTTC
>TRBJ2-6|TRBV6-1|few|TRBD1
CASSEARTGFSGANVLTF
TGTGCCAGCAGTGAAGCGCGGACAGGCTTCTCTGGGGCCAACGTCCTGACTTTC
>TRBJ2-1|TRBV7-2|many|-
CASSAWLNEQFF
TGTGCCAGCAGCGCCTGGCTCAATGAGCAGTTCTTC
>TRBJ1-1|TRBV19|few|-
CASREQGRHTEAFF
TGTGCCAGTAGAGAGCAGGGCCGGCACACTGAAGCTTTCTTT
>TRBJ2-4|TRBV20-1|-|-
CSVRADEEWAKNIQYF
TGCAGTGTTAGGGCGGATGAGGAGTGGGCCAAAAACATTCAGTACTTC
>TRBJ2-2|TRBV7-3|-|TRBD2
CASSFLAAENTGELFF
TGTGCCAGCAGCTTTCTAGCGGCCGAGAACACCGGGGAGCTGTTTTTT
>TRBJ2-5|TRBV7-2|-|-
CASSLGFPGETQYF
TGTGCCAGCAGCTTGGGGTTCCCAGGGGAGACCCAGTACTTC
>TRBJ1-3|TRBV2|-|-
CASSLSAGNTIYF
TGTGCCAGCAGTCTTTCGGCCGGAAACACCATATATTTT
>TRBJ2-5|TRBV7-2|-|-
CASSPWGAGETQYF
TGTGCCAGCAGCCCTTGGGGTGCGGGGGAGACCCAGTACTTC
>TRBJ2-1|TRBV20-1|-|-
CSAIGGGPYNEQFF
TGCAGTGCCATAGGGGGGGGACCCTACAATGAGCAGTTCTTC
>TRBJ2-5|TRBV28|-|-
CASSFGSGIQETQYF
TGTGCCAGCAGTTTCGGCTCTGGGATCCAAGAGACCCAGTACTTC
>TRBJ2-7|TRBV9|few|TRBD2
CASSVEAGGTYEQYF
TGTGCCAGCAGCGTAGAGGCGGGGGGGACCTACGAGCAGTACTTC
>TRBJ1-6|TRBV5-4|-|TRBD1
CASSLGTGDVSPLHF
TGTGCCAGCAGCTTGGGGACAGGGGATGTTTCACCCCTCCACTTT
>TRBJ2-7|TRBV11-3|-|TRBD1
CASSTGQGSYEQYF
TGTGCCAGCAGCACCGGACAGGGGAGTTACGAGCAGTACTTC
>TRBJ2-7|TRBV28|-|-
CASRTQGPSYEQYF
TGTGCCAGCAGAACGCAGGGTCCCTCCTACGAGCAGTACTTC
>TRBJ2-3|TRBV12-3/TRBV12-4|-|TRBD2
CASRGASGGSTDTQYF
TGTGCCAGCAGGGGCGCTAGCGGGGGTAGCACAGATACGCAGTATTTT
>TRBJ1-4|TRBV24-1|-|-
CATSDPSPGANEKLFF
TGTGCCACCAGTGATCCGAGTCCAGGGGCTAATGAAAAACTGTTTTTT
>TRBJ2-1|TRBV5-1|-|-
CASSTQINEQFF
TGCGCCAGCAGCACCCAGATCAATGAGCAGTTCTTC
>TRBJ1-1|TRBV20-1|-|-
CSARDRRTANTEAFF
TGCAGTGCTAGAGATCGTCGGACAGCGAACACTGAAGCTTTCTTT
>TRBJ2-2|TRBV4-2|few|-
CASSLQKSGRTNTGELFF
TGTGCCAGCAGCCTACAGAAATCCGGGAGAACAAACACCGGGGAGCTGTTTTTT
>TRBJ1-1|TRBV19|many|-
CASSISKRTEAFF
TGTGCCAGTAGTATTAGCAAGAGGACTGAAGCTTTCTTT
>TRBJ1-1|TRBV5-4|-|TRBD1
CASSSGQGAMNTEAFF
TGTGCCAGCAGCTCGGGACAGGGGGCTATGAACACTGAAGCTTTCTTT
>TRBJ1-1|TRBV6-1|-|-
CASSRSYTEAFF
TGTGCCAGCAGTAGGAGTTACACTGAAGCTTTCTTT
>TRBJ2-2|TRBV25-1|-|-
CASSEWATGGELFF
TGTGCCAGCAGTGAATGGGCGACAGGCGGGGAGCTGTTTTTT
>TRBJ2-1|TRBV7-6|-|-
CASRPLTSGGDGRAHEQLF
TGTGCCAGCAGACCTCTTACCTCAGGGGGAGACGGGAGGGCCCATGAGCAGTTATTC
>TRBJ1-2|TRBV5-4|-|TRBD1
CASGTGGGNGYTF
TGTGCCAGCGGAACAGGGGGCGGGAATGGCTACACCTTC
>TRBJ1-3|TRBV28|-|-
CASSTNYGDASGNTIYF
TGTGCCAGCAGTACAAATTACGGGGACGCCTCTGGAAACACCATATATTTT
>TRBJ1-2|TRBV20-1|-|TRBD1
CGARETGAYGYTF
TGCGGTGCTAGGGAGACAGGGGCCTATGGCTACACCTTC
>TRBJ2-1|TRBV20-1|few|-
CSATRGPSYNEQFF
TGCAGTGCTACCCGCGGGCCCTCCTACAATGAGCAGTTCTTC
>TRBJ1-2|TRBV15|-|-
CATSRDRHYGYTF
TGTGCCACCAGCAGAGACCGACACTATGGCTACACCTTC
>TRBJ2-7|TRBV7-9|-|TRBD1
CASSLGDRVAYEQYF
TGTGCCAGCAGCTTAGGGGACAGGGTTGCCTACGAGCAGTACTTC
>TRBJ2-2|TRBV6-1|few|-
CASSGSFPGTGELFF
TGTGCCAGCAGTGGGAGCTTCCCGGGGACCGGGGAGCTGTTTTTT